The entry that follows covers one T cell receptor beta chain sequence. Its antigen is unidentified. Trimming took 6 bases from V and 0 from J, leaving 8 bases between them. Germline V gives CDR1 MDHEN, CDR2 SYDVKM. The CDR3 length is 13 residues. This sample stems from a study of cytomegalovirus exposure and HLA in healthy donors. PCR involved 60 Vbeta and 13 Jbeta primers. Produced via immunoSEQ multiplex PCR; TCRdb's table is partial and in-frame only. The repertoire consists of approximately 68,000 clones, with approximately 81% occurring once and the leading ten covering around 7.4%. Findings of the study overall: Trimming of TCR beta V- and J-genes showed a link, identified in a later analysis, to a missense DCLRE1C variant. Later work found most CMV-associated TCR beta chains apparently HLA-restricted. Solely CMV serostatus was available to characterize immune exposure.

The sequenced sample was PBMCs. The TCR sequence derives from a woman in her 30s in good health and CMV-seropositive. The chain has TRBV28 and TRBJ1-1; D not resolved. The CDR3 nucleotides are TGTGCCAGCAGCCCCAACATGAACACTGAAGCTTTCTTT. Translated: CASSPNMNTEAFF.